This TCR beta chain came from a study of shared clonotypes between healthy human individuals. With respect to this clone: Its target is unknown.

Template amounts of about 270 ng DNA, about 30,000 T cell genomes, were employed in unsorted PBMC replicate PCRs. Using immunoSEQ multiplex PCR, the repertoire was profiled, and TCRdb retains in-frame clones only, with some absent. The table has hundreds of thousands of clones, around 77% seen once. Overall study results and limits: Sequencing depth was expected to influence donor clonotype sharing.

This sequence was found in a woman in her forties in good health. Some clones in this sample may be carry-over from other donors' samples. The sequencing input was PBMCs.

As DNA, the CDR3 is TGTGCCAGCAGCCGATACTCGACCTACGAGCAGTACTTC. This encodes CASSRYSTYEQYF. J is TRBJ2-7 and V is TRBV5-6; no clear D gene. The CDR3 contains 13 residues. Trimming stripped 4 bases from V and 2 bases from J, with 10 bases between. Germline loops: CDR1 SGHDT, CDR2 YYEEEE.